The rows below give T cell receptor beta chains drawn from one sample of a study of blood T cell repertoires in COVID-19. The data were produced by immunoSEQ multiplex PCR, yet TCRdb's version contains in-frame clones alone and is incomplete. The profile covers about 240,000 clones, with approximately 85% appearing a single time and around 12% taken by the ten largest. The specimen was peripheral blood. All receptors derive from a woman aged 55-70 years with active or convalescent COVID-19. The conserved cysteine and the conserved F or W are not part of the CDR3 here. Rows give clone size only sometimes, using once, few, many, or a class for an expanded clone.

TRBV10-1	NA	TRBJ2-1	ASSESQRGVHNEQF
TRBV2	NA	TRBJ2-2	ASHRGHTGELF
TRBV6-5	NA	TRBJ1-1	ASSLGGPNTEAF
TRBV7-8	NA	TRBJ2-7	ASTLGRFSYEQY
TRBV7-2	NA	TRBJ2-3	ASSLNWLGRGYTDTQY
TRBV11-2	NA	TRBJ2-3	ASSLGHQATSTDTQY
TRBV19	NA	TRBJ1-2	ASTADRGLGGYT
TRBV11-1	NA	TRBJ2-1	ASSSNKLAYYEQF
TRBV5-1	NA	TRBJ2-5	ASSLALAGQETQY
TRBV19	few	TRBJ1-2	ASSILTEGGGYT
TRBV6-1	few	TRBJ2-7	ASSALGQGARYEQY
TRBV7-9	NA	TRBJ2-7	ASSLAGGLLPEQY
TRBV16	few	TRBJ1-6	ASSQWFAGEQNSPLH
TRBV9	NA	TRBJ2-3	ASSAVGGTDTQY
TRBV3-1/TRBV3-2	NA	TRBJ2-7	ASSQGLEQGVYEQY
TRBV7-2	NA	TRBJ2-2	ASRPGGTGIHTGELF